The 26 T cell receptor beta chains reported below all come from one sample, sequenced in a study of CD8 T cells in Susac syndrome. The RNA, about 0.5 to 1 ug, was put through reverse transcription using random hexamers. TCRdb fed the immunoSEQ multiplex PCR reads into MiXCR, producing one record per CDR3 protein. Of more than 150,000 distinct CDR3 sequences listed, approximately 95% were seen once; the top ten hold roughly 0.15%. The sample comprised CD8+ T cells from PBMCs. These receptors were obtained from a human donor with Susac syndrome.

This clonotype appeared once. V and J are TRBV3-1 and TRBJ2-7; D is perhaps TRBD1 (5 bases). Trimming removed 2 bases at V and 4 bases at J, with 12 bases between. CDR3 length equals 14 residues. Germline CDR1 and CDR2: LGHDT and YNNKEL (reference sequence). The CDR3 spells CASSQLGAFYEQYF. The CDR3 DNA is TGTGCCAGCAGCCAACTTGGGGCCTTTTACGAGCAGTACTTC.

The chain has TRBV18 and TRBJ1-1, with TRBD1 as a possible D gene (6 bases). V gave up 7 bases and J gave up 0 bases, with 15 bases separating them. The CDR3 sequence is 15 residues long. Germline V gene lookup returns CDR1 KGHSH and CDR2 LQKENI. The chain's CDR3 is CASYIAGEVNTEAFF. The DNA of the CDR3 is TGTGCCAGCTACATCGCAGGGGAAGTGAACACTGAAGCTTTCTTT.

The chain uses TRBV20-1 and TRBJ1-2; tentatively, D is TRBD1 (6 bases). The CDR3 length is 15 residues. Per the germline V gene, CDR1 is DFQATT and CDR2 is SNEGSKA (reference sequence). V was shortened by 5 bases and J by 6 bases, with 22 bases between the two germline ends. The CDR3 DNA follows: TGCAGTGCTTCAACCCCGGGACATCAGCGTCATGGCTACACCTTC. Translated, it gives CSASTPGHQRHGYTF.

V and J are TRBV9 and TRBJ2-7, with D possibly being TRBD2 (5 bases). V was clipped by 4 bases and J by 2 bases, with 13 bases between them. Germline CDR1 and CDR2: SGDLS and YYNGEE. This CDR3 has 14 amino acids. CDR3 nucleotides: TGTGCCAGCAGCCTTGAGGGTTCGGCCTACGAGCAGTACTTC. Its translation: CASSLEGSAYEQYF.

The chain employs TRBV11-2 and TRBJ2-3; maybe TRBD2 (6 bases). Germline lookup yields CDR1 SGHAT and CDR2 FQNNGV. V shed 2 bases and J shed 3 bases, with 9 bases lying between them. This CDR3 has 14 amino acids. The CDR3 spells CASSLYSGTDTQYF. The CDR3 DNA is TGTGCCAGCAGCTTATACAGCGGGACAGATACGCAGTATTTT.

The chain combines TRBV30 with TRBJ2-7; D is uncertain. V lost 0 bases to trimming and J lost 4 bases, with 10 bases between them. The CDR3 loop spans 13 amino acids. The germline gives CDR1 GTSNPN, CDR2 SVGIG (reference sequence). The CDR3 sequence is CAWSVWTSYEQYF. As DNA, the CDR3 is TGTGCCTGGAGTGTGTGGACCTCATACGAGCAGTACTTC.

This rearrangement joins TRBV30 to TRBJ1-1; D not certain. The CDR3 is made up of 15 amino acids. Trimming pared 3 bases from V and 1 base from J, leaving 15 bases between. Per the germline V gene, CDR1 is GTSNPN and CDR2 is SVGIG (reference sequence). Here the CDR3 DNA reads TGTGCCTGGAGGAGATTTGGGGAGCCGAACACTGAAGCTTTCTTT. It yields the protein CAWRRFGEPNTEAFF.

DNA for the CDR3: TGTGCCAGCAGAAACAGGGGGGATTTCTATGGCTACACCTTC. Translation gives CASRNRGDFYGYTF. The chain links TRBV6-5 to TRBJ1-2, with TRBD1 identical over 8 bases. The CDR3 totals 14 residues. After removal of 6 bases from V and 4 bases from J, the junction contained 7 bases not matched to a gene. CDR1 and CDR2 from the germline V gene are MNHEY and SVGAGI.

The chain links TRBV12-3 or TRBV12-4 to TRBJ2-7, with D unresolved. Trimming cost V 6 bases and J 6 bases, with 9 bases left between them. CDR3 length: 11 amino acids. DNA of the CDR3: TGTGCCAGCAGAAACAAGGGCGAGCAGTACTTC. It is translated as CASRNKGEQYF.

The chain carries TRBV7-8 and TRBJ2-7; D perhaps matches TRBD2 (5 bases). Germline-derived CDR1 and CDR2 are SGHVS and FQNEAQ. Between the trimmed V and J ends, which lost 1 base and 6 bases, there was a span of 10 bases. This CDR3 region has 13 residues. CDR3 residues: CASSLGTASEQYF. The DNA of the CDR3 is TGTGCCAGCAGCTTAGGGACTGCGTCCGAGCAGTACTTC.

This clonotype was observed a few times. The CDR3 DNA follows: TGTGCCAGCAGTGTGGGAGGGTCCTACGAGCAGTACTTC. Translation gives CASSVGGSYEQYF. This chain joins TRBV9 and TRBJ2-7; TRBD2 aligns across 7 bases. There are 13 residues in the CDR3. In germline, CDR1 is SGDLS, CDR2 YYNGEE. With V trimmed by 5 bases and J by 1 base, 3 bases remained unmatched.

The chain uses TRBV12-3 or TRBV12-4 and TRBJ2-5; 7 bases map to TRBD1. With V trimmed by 3 bases and J by 4 bases, 5 bases remained unmatched. The CDR3 is made up of 14 amino acids. CDR3 nucleotides: TGTGCCAGCAGTTTCGTTGACAGGGCAGAGACCCAGTACTTC. Translation gives CASSFVDRAETQYF.

V usage is TRBV11-2 and J usage is TRBJ2-1; D possibly corresponds to TRBD2 (6 bases). The CDR3 spans 12 residues. Trimming took off 1 base at V and 11 bases at J, with 9 bases between the two ends. CDR1 is SGHAT and CDR2 is FQNNGV in the germline V gene. The DNA for the CDR3 is TGTGCCAGCAGCTTAGCGGGAGACAAGCAGTTCTTC. This sequence encodes CASSLAGDKQFF.

V usage is TRBV13 and J usage is TRBJ2-3; 14 nucleotides line up with TRBD2. CDR3 length: 16 amino acids. V trimming: 5 bases; J trimming: 5 bases; junction bases outside the gene matches: 6. Germline assignment: CDR1 PRHDT and CDR2 FYEKMQ (reference sequence). The CDR3: CASSNRLAGGVDTQYF. CDR3 nucleotide sequence: TGTGCCAGCAGCAACAGACTAGCGGGAGGGGTAGATACGCAGTATTTT.

This clonotype was detected a few times. The chain joins TRBV12-3 or TRBV12-4 to TRBJ2-1, with D uncertain. V was trimmed by 3 bases and J by 0 bases, leaving 3 bases between them. This CDR3 is 13 amino acids long. CDR3 residues: CASSFSSYNEQFF. In DNA, the CDR3 is TGTGCCAGCAGTTTTAGCTCCTACAATGAGCAGTTCTTC.

This clonotype was observed once. V is TRBV12-3 or TRBV12-4 and J is TRBJ1-1; TRBD1 might be the D (5 bases). The CDR3 loop spans 15 amino acids. Trimming stripped 3 bases from V and 3 bases from J, with 14 bases between. As DNA, the CDR3 is TGTGCCAGCAGTTTGAAAGGGGATGGTCACACTGAAGCTTTCTTT. Protein product: CASSLKGDGHTEAFF.

A single count supports this clonotype. CDR3 region: CASTYSQGHTEAFF. The CDR3 bases are TGTGCCAGCACCTATTCTCAGGGCCACACTGAAGCTTTCTTT. The chain carries TRBV7-8 and TRBJ1-1, with D possibly TRBD1 on 5 matching bases. V was trimmed by 7 bases and J by 3 bases, leaving 15 bases between them. Germline CDR1 is SGHVS and CDR2 is FQNEAQ. This CDR3 spans 14 amino acids.

The J gene is TRBJ2-3, the V gene TRBV5-4, with 9 bases identical to TRBD2. This CDR3 comprises 17 residues. The trim removed 0 bases at V and 4 bases at J, leaving 9 bases unmatched. CDR1 is SGHNT, CDR2 YYREEE, per germline (reference sequence). In DNA form, the CDR3 reads TGTGCCAGCAGCTTGGTTAGCGGGAGACTCCTGGCAGATACGCAGTATTTT. Translation gives CASSLVSGRLLADTQYF. Based on the CDR3 plus reference TRBV5-4 and TRBJ2-3, the full variable domain is ETGVTQSPTHLIKTRGQQVTLRCSSQSGHNTVSWYQQALGQGPQFIFQYYREEENGRGNFPPRFSGLQFPNYSSELNVNALELDDSALYLCASSLVSGRLLADTQYFGPGTRLTVL.

The chain couples TRBV20-1 to TRBJ2-1, with TRBD2 identical over 8 bases. The CDR3 totals 15 residues. CDR1 is DFQATT and CDR2 is SNEGSKA in the germline V gene (reference sequence). The ends lost 0 bases at V and 7 bases at J; junction bases unmatched: 8. The CDR3 spells CSARDYGGALNEQFF. DNA for the CDR3: TGCAGTGCTAGAGATTACGGGGGGGCCCTGAATGAGCAGTTCTTC.

The J gene is TRBJ2-7, the V gene TRBV4-1; 7 positions agree with TRBD1. CDR3 size: 14 residues. V lost 0 bases and J lost 3; bases outside the gene matches: 2. Germline assignment: CDR1 MGHRA and CDR2 YSYEKL. The CDR3 DNA sequence: TGCGCCAGCAGCCAAGAGGGACAGATCTACGAGCAGTACTTC. Translated: CASSQEGQIYEQYF.

The chain is built from TRBV7-8 and TRBJ2-7; TRBD1 might be the D (6 bases). The CDR3 has 14 residues. Germline CDR1 is SGHVS and CDR2 is FQNEAQ. Trimming shortened V by 7 bases and J by 3 bases, and 16 bases separated the two germline ends. CDR3 sequence reads: CASTEGGQYYEQYF. The CDR3 DNA reads TGTGCCAGCACCGAAGGCGGACAGTACTACGAGCAGTACTTC.

This rearrangement joins TRBV3-1 to TRBJ2-3; unclear D gene. Per the germline V gene, CDR1 is LGHDT and CDR2 is YNNKEL (reference sequence). V was clipped by 5 bases and J by 4 bases, with 7 bases between them. This CDR3 has 12 amino acids. The CDR3 DNA follows: TGTGCCAGCAGCGGGGTTGCAGATACGCAGTATTTT. Protein: CASSGVADTQYF.

J is TRBJ2-7 and V is TRBV7-9; D may be TRBD2 (6 bases). The CDR3 spans 15 residues. The germline V gene encodes CDR1 SEHNR and CDR2 FQNEAQ (reference sequence). V lost 4 bases and J lost 2, with 15 bases in between. In DNA, the CDR3 is TGTGCCAGCAGCTGGGTTGGCGGGGATCCCTACGAGCAGTACTTC. This translates into CASSWVGGDPYEQYF.

The J gene is TRBJ1-1, the V gene TRBV27, with 7 bases matching TRBD1. CDR1 and CDR2 (germline): MNHEY, SMNVEV (reference sequence). The CDR3 totals 16 residues. V was pared by 4 bases and J by 0 bases, with 8 bases of the junction left unmatched. CDR3 amino acids: CASSWGTVSMNTEAFF. The CDR3 DNA sequence: TGTGCCAGCAGTTGGGGGACAGTCTCTATGAACACTGAAGCTTTCTTT.

The genes are TRBV27 and TRBJ1-5; D unresolved. Per germline, CDR1 MNHEY and CDR2 SMNVEV (reference sequence). The CDR3 covers 15 residues. The ends were cut back, 2 bases at V and 4 bases at J, with 12 bases in the middle. Here the CDR3 reads CASSLGWTANQPQHF. CDR3 in DNA: TGTGCCAGCAGTTTAGGCTGGACTGCTAATCAGCCCCAGCATTTT.

This sequence joins TRBV12-3 or TRBV12-4 and TRBJ2-3; 10 positions match TRBD2. V was clipped by 6 bases and J by 5 bases; unmatched bases: 8. The CDR3 sequence is 15 residues long. The CDR3, as DNA: TGTGCCAGCAGCAAAAGCGGGGGGGCCGAAGATACGCAGTATTTT. Translated, it gives CASSKSGGAEDTQYF.